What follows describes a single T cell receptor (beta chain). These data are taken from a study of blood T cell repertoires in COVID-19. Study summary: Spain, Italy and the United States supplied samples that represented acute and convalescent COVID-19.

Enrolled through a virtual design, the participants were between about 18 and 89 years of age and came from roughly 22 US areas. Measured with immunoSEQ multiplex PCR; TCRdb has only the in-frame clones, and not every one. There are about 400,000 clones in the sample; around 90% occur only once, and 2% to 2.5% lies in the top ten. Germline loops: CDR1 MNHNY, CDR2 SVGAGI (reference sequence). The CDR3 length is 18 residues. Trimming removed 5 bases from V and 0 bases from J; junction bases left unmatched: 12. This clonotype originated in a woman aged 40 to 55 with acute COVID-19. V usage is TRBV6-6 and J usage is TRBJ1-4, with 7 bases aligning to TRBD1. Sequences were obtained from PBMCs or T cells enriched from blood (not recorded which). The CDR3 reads CASSRTGSPFATNEKLFF. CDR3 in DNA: TGTGCCAGCAGTCGGACAGGTTCCCCCTTTGCAACTAATGAAAAACTGTTTTTT.